These T cell receptor beta chains were read from a single sample in a study of blood T cell repertoires in COVID-19. Libraries were prepared by immunoSEQ multiplex PCR; TCRdb keeps only in-frame clonotypes and omits some of them. The table records 260,000 or so clones, approximately 88% of them present only once. The sequenced material came from peripheral blood. The receptor source for this set is a man aged 18 to 29 with active or convalescent COVID-19. The CDR3 runs from the conserved cysteine through the conserved F or W. D genes are given only for firm matches. Rows may omit the clone size; those that give it use once, few, many or a size class.

clone size,J gene,D gene,V gene,CDR3 protein,CDR3 DNA
NA,TRBJ2-2,NA,TRBV4-1,CASSRPSGPGELFF,TGCGCCAGCAGCCGCCCTTCGGGTCCCGGGGAGCTGTTTTTT
NA,TRBJ1-2,TRBD1,TRBV9,CASSVAARGLVNYGYTF,TGTGCCAGCAGCGTAGCTGCCAGGGGGCTGGTCAACTATGGCTACACCTTC
NA,TRBJ2-1,NA,TRBV9,CASGGAQEGEQFF,TGTGCCAGCGGCGGGGCCCAAGAGGGTGAGCAGTTCTTC
NA,TRBJ2-1,TRBD2,TRBV30,CAWTLGLAGGEFYNEQFF,TGTGCCTGGACTTTGGGACTAGCGGGGGGGGAATTCTACAATGAGCAGTTCTTC
NA,TRBJ2-3,NA,TRBV12-3/TRBV12-4,CASSLNADTQYF,TGTGCCAGCAGCCTAAACGCAGATACGCAGTATTTT
NA,TRBJ2-2,TRBD1,TRBV9,CASSVRQGSNTGELFF,TGTGCCAGCAGCGTCCGACAGGGCTCGAACACCGGGGAGCTGTTTTTT
NA,TRBJ1-1,TRBD1,TRBV6-5,CAVRTGLNTEAFF,TGTGCCGTACGGACAGGATTGAACACTGAAGCTTTCTTT
NA,TRBJ2-1,TRBD2,TRBV7-9,CASSLARSGGLNEQFF,TGTGCCAGCAGCTTAGCGAGAAGCGGGGGCCTCAATGAGCAGTTCTTC
NA,TRBJ2-1,TRBD1,TRBV27,CASSLGTGVNEQFF,TGTGCCAGCAGTTTAGGGACAGGGGTGAATGAGCAGTTCTTC
few,TRBJ1-1,NA,TRBV19,CASRDVHGRTEAFF,TGTGCCAGTCGAGATGTTCATGGGAGGACTGAAGCTTTCTTT
NA,TRBJ2-3,NA,TRBV11-2,CASSLGGGTDTQYF,TGTGCCAGCAGCTTAGGGGGGGGCACAGATACGCAGTATTTT
few,TRBJ2-3,NA,TRBV24-1,CATSDASGGGDTQYF,TGTGCCACCAGTGATGCCAGCGGCGGAGGGGATACGCAGTATTTT
NA,TRBJ1-2,TRBD1,TRBV9,CASSQGQGVSFGGYTF,TGTGCCAGCAGCCAGGGACAGGGGGTCTCCTTTGGTGGCTACACCTTC
NA,TRBJ2-7,NA,TRBV6-5,CASGRAGALYEQYF,TGTGCCAGCGGTAGGGCGGGGGCATTGTACGAGCAGTACTTC
NA,TRBJ2-7,TRBD1,TRBV27,CASSYRGHYEQYF,TGTGCCAGCAGCTACAGGGGGCACTACGAGCAGTACTTC
NA,TRBJ2-7,NA,TRBV5-4,CASSPGVGEQYF,TGTGCCAGCAGCCCAGGGGTAGGGGAGCAGTACTTC
NA,TRBJ2-3,NA,TRBV11-2,CASSLVTTGTDTQYF,TGTGCCAGCAGCTTAGTGACAACCGGCACAGATACGCAGTATTTT